Listed here are 27 T cell receptor beta chains from one sample, sequenced in a study of blood T cell repertoires in COVID-19 (dated by TCRdb to the early 2020s). The library was obtained by the immunoSEQ multiplex PCR assay. In its TCRdb copy, this immuneACCESS table keeps in-frame sequences only and misses some clones. Where compared with another copy, unresolved V genes explain less than half of these, and the others have no known cause. The sample table holds hundreds of thousands of clones, of which 85% to 90% were seen once. The ten largest clones take up around 11% of the sample. The sample was peripheral blood. The origin of the receptors is a young woman with COVID-19, enrolled during active disease.

This clone was picked up one time. This chain links TRBV5-4 with TRBJ1-3; D is uncertain. The V end lost 2 bases, the J end lost 0 bases, and 9 bases lay between the germline ends. This CDR3 comprises 15 residues. CDR1 and CDR2 (germline): SGHNT, YYREEE (reference sequence). The CDR3 sequence is CASSFYRSSGNTIYF. The CDR3 nucleotides read TGTGCCAGCAGCTTTTATAGAAGCTCTGGAAACACCATATATTTT. Filled out from reference TRBV5-4 and TRBJ1-3, the complete variable domain reads ETGVTQSPTHLIKTRGQQVTLRCSSQSGHNTVSWYQQALGQGPQFIFQYYREEENGRGNFPPRFSGLQFPNYSSELNVNALELDDSALYLCASSFYRSSGNTIYFGEGSWLTVV.

This chain joins TRBV19 and TRBJ1-4; the match to TRBD1 covers 9 bases. The CDR3 is made up of 12 amino acids. Germline-derived CDR1 and CDR2 are LNHDA and SQIVND (reference sequence). The V and J ends lost 8 bases and 5 bases, in that order; junction bases with no gene match: 0. The CDR3 here is CASGQGNEKLFF. The CDR3 region has the DNA TGTGCCAGTGGACAGGGGAATGAAAAACTGTTTTTT.

Only a few counts were recorded for this clone. The chain joins TRBV6-2 or TRBV6-3 to TRBJ1-5; D is perhaps TRBD1 (5 bases). The CDR3 extends over 16 amino acids. Germline values: CDR1 MNHEY, CDR2 SVGEGT. V lost 5 bases, J lost 0 bases, and 14 bases lay in between. The CDR3 sequence: CASSHGDSLSNQPQHF. The CDR3, as DNA: TGTGCCAGCAGTCACGGGGACTCCCTTAGCAATCAGCCCCAGCATTTT.

This clone was observed a single time. The chain carries TRBV3-1 (or the pseudogene TRBV3-2) and TRBJ1-1, with 9 nucleotides matching TRBD1. Germline CDR1 and CDR2: LGHDT and YNNKEL (reference sequence). After removal of 2 bases from V and 10 bases from J, the junction contained 5 bases not matched to a gene. This CDR3 is built from 13 residues. CDR3 DNA sequence: TGTGCCAGCAGCCAATCTCCGGGACAGGGAGCTTTCTTT. The encoded protein is CASSQSPGQGAFF.

V usage is TRBV18 and J usage is TRBJ2-3, with TRBD2 identical over 8 bases. Per the germline V gene, CDR1 is KGHSH and CDR2 is LQKENI. Unmatched junction bases numbered 10, after V lost 2 bases and J lost 6 bases. CDR3 size: 16 residues. The CDR3 reads CASSPYPAGVGDTQYF. The DNA for the CDR3 is TGTGCCAGCTCACCATATCCAGCGGGAGTAGGGGATACGCAGTATTTT.

The chain has TRBV7-8 and TRBJ2-1, with 9 bases lining up with TRBD2. The CDR3 is 14 amino acids. V lost 6 bases and J lost 5; bases outside the gene matches: 5. Germline-derived CDR1 and CDR2 are SGHVS and FQNEAQ. CDR3: CASSKREVHNEQFF. CDR3 DNA: TGTGCCAGCAGTAAGCGGGAGGTCCACAATGAGCAGTTCTTC.

The rearrangement uses TRBV6-6 and TRBJ2-3, with D perhaps TRBD2 (6 bases). V was shortened by 2 bases and J by 13 bases, with 22 bases between the two germline ends. The germline gives CDR1 MNHNY, CDR2 SVGAGI (reference sequence). CDR3 length equals 15 residues. As DNA, the CDR3 is TGTGCCAGCAGTTACAGTAGCCGAGGGACTTCCAAGGAGTATTTT. This codes for CASSYSSRGTSKEYF.

This clone appeared a few times. The chain links TRBV12-3 or TRBV12-4 to TRBJ2-7; 7 bases agree with TRBD1. This CDR3 comprises 12 residues. V was clipped by 5 bases and J by 7 bases; unmatched bases: 5. Here the CDR3 reads CASSLQGWEQYF. CDR3 DNA: TGTGCCAGCAGTCTACAGGGGTGGGAGCAGTACTTC.

This clone showed up just once. The chain uses TRBV28 and TRBJ2-3; D possibly corresponds to TRBD1 (6 bases). In germline, CDR1 is MDHEN, CDR2 SYDVKM. The CDR3 covers 15 residues. Trimming removed 5 bases from V and 4 bases from J, with 16 bases in between. The CDR3 coding sequence is TGTGCCAGCAGTCCTCTAGGGGGTAGCGCAGATACGCAGTATTTT. Translating gives CASSPLGGSADTQYF.

The CDR3 bases are TGCGCCAGCAGCCTCGGGACTAGCGGTAAGCAGTTCTTC. Its translation is CASSLGTSGKQFF. The chain joins TRBV5-1 to TRBJ2-1; 11 nucleotides line up with TRBD2. Germline CDR1 SGHRS, CDR2 YFSETQ. The V gene end was trimmed by 4 bases and the J gene end by 11 bases; junction bases not matched to a gene: 5. CDR3 length: 13 residues.

This clone has a handful of counts. This chain uses TRBV4-3 with TRBJ2-6; D ambiguous. CDR3 length equals 18 residues. Looked up from germline, CDR1 is LGHNA and CDR2 is YSLEER. V was trimmed by 0 bases and J by 0 bases, leaving 12 bases between them. CDR3 DNA sequence: TGCGCCAGCAGCCAAGAACTTAGCCTCAGCTCTGGGGCCAACGTCCTGACTTTC. This sequence encodes CASSQELSLSSGANVLTF.

The V call is TRBV27, the J call TRBJ1-5; no firm D call. The V end was cut by 1 base, the J end by 6 bases, with 7 bases between. Germline lookup yields CDR1 MNHEY and CDR2 SMNVEV (reference sequence). The length of the CDR3 is 13 residues. The CDR3 region is CASSLYPGQPQHF. Here the CDR3 DNA reads TGTGCCAGCAGTTTATACCCAGGTCAGCCCCAGCATTTT.

This chain connects TRBV6-2 or TRBV6-3 to TRBJ2-2; the D gene is possibly TRBD1 (6 bases). The V gene's germline CDR1 is MNHEY and CDR2 SVGEGT. Trimming removed 2 bases at V and 3 bases at J, with 13 bases between. The CDR3 covers 16 residues. The CDR3 loop reads CASSYPGTHYTGELFF. The CDR3 nucleotides are TGTGCCAGCAGTTACCCTGGGACACACTACACCGGGGAGCTGTTTTTT.

This chain uses TRBV3-1 (or the pseudogene TRBV3-2) with TRBJ2-5; perhaps TRBD1 as D (5 bases). There are 13 residues in the CDR3. From germline, CDR1 is LGHDT and CDR2 YNNKEL (reference sequence). V was shortened by 6 bases and J by 7 bases, with 15 bases between the two germline ends. In DNA, the CDR3 is TGTGCCAGCAGAGCAAGGAACCAGGGGACCCAGTACTTC. Protein: CASRARNQGTQYF.

The chain employs TRBV6-2 or TRBV6-3 and TRBJ1-6; TRBD1 matches 7 bases. V lost 5 bases to trimming and J lost 9 bases; unmatched junction nucleotides: 4. CDR3 size: 13 residues. CDR1 is MNHEY and CDR2 is SVGEGT in the germline V gene. The CDR3 DNA is TGTGCCAGCAGTCCAAGGGGGCGTTCACCCCTCCACTTT. Translated, it gives CASSPRGRSPLHF.

This sequence joins TRBV10-3 and TRBJ1-4; 9 bases agree with TRBD1. The CDR3 runs to 18 residues. With 0 bases clipped from V and 5 bases from J, the junction kept 10 bases outside the gene matches. Germline V gives CDR1 ENHRY, CDR2 SYGVKD. CDR3 DNA: TGTGCCATCAGTGAGTCGGCGAACAGGGGGCGAGAAAATGAAAAACTGTTTTTT. It translates to CAISESANRGRENEKLFF.

V usage is TRBV13 and J usage is TRBJ2-1, with TRBD1 identical over 10 bases. Germline V gives CDR1 PRHDT, CDR2 FYEKMQ (reference sequence). The V segment lost 5 bases and the J segment 7 bases; nucleotides outside the gene matches: 11. The CDR3 has 16 amino acids. CDR3 amino acids: CASSMEGQGIFNEQFF. For the CDR3, the DNA is TGTGCCAGCAGCATGGAGGGACAGGGGATATTTAATGAGCAGTTCTTC.

A few counts support this clone. The chain joins TRBV6-5 to TRBJ1-5; D might be TRBD1 (6 bases). Germline V gene data show CDR1 as MNHEY and CDR2 as SVGAGI. The CDR3 has 13 residues. The ends were cut back, 3 bases at V and 5 bases at J, with 8 bases in the middle. CDR3 DNA sequence: TGTGCCAGCAGTTATTCAGGGGATCAGCCCCAGCATTTT. This gives the protein CASSYSGDQPQHF.

The chain recombines TRBV19 with TRBJ2-5, with D possibly TRBD1 on 5 matching bases. The V end was cut by 4 bases, the J end by 4 bases, with 19 bases between. This CDR3 contains 16 residues. The germline CDR1 and CDR2 sequences are LNHDA and SQIVND (reference sequence). The CDR3 DNA reads as TGTGCCAGTAGTACCTGGACAACTACTGCGCGAGAGACCCAGTACTTC. Protein sequence: CASSTWTTTARETQYF.

The V and J genes are TRBV10-3 and TRBJ1-6; 11 nucleotides line up with TRBD1. Germline V lookup: CDR1 ENHRY, CDR2 SYGVKD. The CDR3 runs to 14 residues. Trimming removed 4 bases from V and 12 bases from J; junction bases left unmatched: 5. The CDR3 is CAISVEDRGLPLHF. The CDR3 DNA sequence: TGTGCCATCAGTGTCGAGGACAGGGGGCTACCCCTCCACTTT.

The chain combines TRBV13 with TRBJ2-1; 10 positions match TRBD2. The ends lost 4 bases at V and 7 bases at J; junction bases unmatched: 7. The CDR3 covers 15 residues. The germline V gene has CDR1 PRHDT and CDR2 FYEKMQ (reference sequence). CDR3 sequence: CASSWEREGRNEQFF. The DNA for the CDR3 is TGTGCCAGCAGCTGGGAGCGGGAGGGCCGGAATGAGCAGTTCTTC.

This clone occurred a few times. The chain couples TRBV7-9 to TRBJ1-1, with D unresolved. The CDR3 totals 15 residues. The germline V gene encodes CDR1 SEHNR and CDR2 FQNEAQ (reference sequence). Trimming stripped 2 bases from V and 3 bases from J, with 13 bases between. The CDR3 DNA reads TGTGCCAGCAGCTTATATGAGGGTGGGGACACTGAAGCTTTCTTT. It translates to CASSLYEGGDTEAFF.

This CDR3 reads CASSSTRGGNQPQHF. CDR3 bases: TGTGCCAGCAGCTCAACCAGGGGCGGTAATCAGCCCCAGCATTTT. The V call is TRBV12-1, the J call TRBJ1-5; the table's D gene call, TRBD1, was not cross checked with the DNA. TRBV12-1 is designated a pseudogene. This CDR3 contains 15 residues.

V is TRBV28 and J is TRBJ2-7; possibly TRBD1 for D (5 bases). CDR3 length: 13 residues. V was shortened by 4 bases and J by 6 bases, with 13 bases between the two germline ends. CDR1 MDHEN and CDR2 SYDVKM come from the germline V gene. DNA for the CDR3: TGTGCCAGCAGTTGGACACGCCGCAGCGAGCAGTACTTC. Its protein is CASSWTRRSEQYF.

The chain carries TRBV30 and TRBJ2-7; 8 nucleotides align to TRBD2. V gave up 2 bases and J gave up 0 bases; unmatched junction bases: 9. The CDR3 totals 16 residues. The germline CDR1 and CDR2 sequences are GTSNPN and SVGIG (reference sequence). This CDR3 is CAWSLDSGVSSYEQYF. CDR3 nucleotides: TGTGCCTGGAGTCTCGATAGCGGGGTAAGCTCCTACGAGCAGTACTTC.

V and J are TRBV12-5 and TRBJ2-1; tentative D call: TRBD2 (5 bases). The CDR3 runs to 14 residues. V was pared by 8 bases and J by 3 bases, with 14 bases between. Germline-derived CDR1 and CDR2 are LGHNT and FRNRAP. As DNA, the CDR3 is TGTGCTAGTAGTAAGGAGGAGGTCTACAATGAGCAGTTCTTC. Translating gives CASSKEEVYNEQFF.

The chain links TRBV10-3 to TRBJ2-2, with D possibly TRBD1 on 6 matching bases. V was trimmed by 8 bases and J by 1 base, leaving 17 bases between them. This CDR3 contains 16 residues. Germline CDR1 ENHRY, CDR2 SYGVKD. The CDR3 is CAIQEPAGVNTGELFF. The CDR3 DNA is TGTGCCATCCAGGAGCCTGCAGGGGTGAACACCGGGGAGCTGTTTTTT.